The 5 T cell receptor beta chains reported below all come from one sample, sequenced in a study of human T cells and chemical hapten exposure. Time point reported: patch test 3, about 24 weeks after DPC sensitization. The treatment: therapeutic diphenylcyclopropenone sensitization with weekly scalp DPC. TCRdb passed the RACE reads through MiXCR, listing each CDR3 protein once. In the table there are about 160,000 distinct CDR3 sequences, about 30% of which are singletons. The sequencing used whole blood, collected in connection with sensitization to the hapten diphenylcyclopropenone (DPC). Receptors originate from a woman aged 18-29 years with alopecia areata. Some clones in this sample may be carry-over from other donors' samples.

The chain combines TRBV29-1 with TRBJ2-1, with 11 bases identical to TRBD2. The CDR3 consists of 16 residues. Per the germline V gene, CDR1 is SQVTM and CDR2 is ANQGSEA. The V gene end was trimmed by 4 bases and the J gene end by 1 base; junction bases not matched to a gene: 6. In DNA, the CDR3 is TGCAGCGTTGTAGTAGCGGGAGGGCGTTCCTACAATGAGCAGTTCTTC. Protein sequence: CSVVVAGGRSYNEQFF.

This clonotype is a singleton in its sample. The chain links TRBV12-5 to TRBJ2-2; D might be TRBD2 (6 bases). Germline V gene data show CDR1 as LGHNT and CDR2 as FRNRAP. This CDR3 spans 15 amino acids. Trimming took 6 bases from V and 1 from J, leaving 12 bases between them. CDR3 DNA sequence: TGTGCTAGTGGCCGGGAGCAGAGGAACACCGGGGAGCTGTTTTTT. Its translation: CASGREQRNTGELFF. The variable domain in full, completed from reference TRBV12-5 and TRBJ2-2, reads DARVTQTPRHKVTEMGQEVTMRCQPILGHNTVFWYRQTMMQGLELLAYFRNRAPLDDSGMPKDRFSAEMPDATLATLKIQPSEPRDSAVYFCASGREQRNTGELFFGEGSRLTVL.

In this sample, this clonotype turned up a few times. In DNA form, the CDR3 reads TGCGCCAGCAGCTTGACCGGCGGGGATTACGAGCAGTACTTC. This gives the protein CASSLTGGDYEQYF. This chain connects TRBV5-1 to TRBJ2-7; a weak D match, TRBD2 (6 bases). Germline CDR1 and CDR2: SGHRS and YFSETQ. The CDR3 covers 14 residues. V was shortened by 1 base and J by 4 bases, with 12 bases between the two germline ends.

The chain uses TRBV6-2 or TRBV6-3 and TRBJ2-7, with 14 bases that match TRBD2. The CDR3 extends over 17 amino acids. V shed 3 bases and J 4 bases; nucleotides not matched to a gene: 8. Germline loops: CDR1 MNHEY, CDR2 SVGEGT. The CDR3 sequence: CASSYGPGLAGVYEQYF. The CDR3 DNA reads as TGTGCCAGCAGTTATGGGCCGGGACTAGCGGGAGTTTACGAGCAGTACTTC.

The rearrangement links TRBV4-2 to TRBJ1-4; no clear D. This CDR3 has 15 residues. Germline CDR1 is LGHNA and CDR2 is YNFKEQ. V lost 5 bases and J 7 bases, leaving 17 bases between the germline ends. CDR3 nucleotides: TGTGCCAGCAGCGACCCCCGGTCCTTGGGTGAAAAACTGTTTTTT. This gives the protein CASSDPRSLGEKLFF.